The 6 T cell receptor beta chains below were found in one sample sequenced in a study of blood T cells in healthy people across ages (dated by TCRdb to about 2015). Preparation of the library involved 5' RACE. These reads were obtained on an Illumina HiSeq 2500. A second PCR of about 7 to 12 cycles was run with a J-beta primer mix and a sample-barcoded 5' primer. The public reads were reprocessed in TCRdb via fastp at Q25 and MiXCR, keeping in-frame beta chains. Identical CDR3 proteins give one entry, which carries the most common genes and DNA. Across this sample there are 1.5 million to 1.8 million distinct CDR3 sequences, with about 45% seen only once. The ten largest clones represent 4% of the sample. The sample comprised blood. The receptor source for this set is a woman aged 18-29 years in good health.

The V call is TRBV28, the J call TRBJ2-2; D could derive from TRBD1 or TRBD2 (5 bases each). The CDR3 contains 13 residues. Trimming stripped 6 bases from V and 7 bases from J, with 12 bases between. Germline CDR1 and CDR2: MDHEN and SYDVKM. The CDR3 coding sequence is TGTGCCAGCAGAACCACAGGAGGCGGGGAGCTGTTTTTT. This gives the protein CASRTTGGGELFF. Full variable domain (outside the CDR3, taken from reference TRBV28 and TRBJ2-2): DVKVTQSSRYLVKRTGEKVFLECVQDMDHENMFWYRQDPGLGLRLIYFSYDVKMKEKGDIPEGYSVSREKKERFSLILESASTNQTSMYLCASRTTGGGELFFGEGSRLTVL.

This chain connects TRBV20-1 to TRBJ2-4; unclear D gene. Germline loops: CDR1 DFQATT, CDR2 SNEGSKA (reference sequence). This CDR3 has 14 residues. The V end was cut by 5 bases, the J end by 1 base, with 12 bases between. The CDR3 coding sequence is TGCAGTGCTGCATGGGGTTCGGCCAAAAACATTCAGTACTTC. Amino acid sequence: CSAAWGSAKNIQYF.

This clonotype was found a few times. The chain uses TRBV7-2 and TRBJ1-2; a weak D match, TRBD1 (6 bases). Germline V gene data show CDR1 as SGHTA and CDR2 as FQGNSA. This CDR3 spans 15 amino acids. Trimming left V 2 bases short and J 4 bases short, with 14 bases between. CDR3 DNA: TGTGCCAGCAGCTTATGGGACACGACTATCTATGGCTACACCTTC. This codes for CASSLWDTTIYGYTF.

For the CDR3, the DNA is TGTGCCAGCAGCATCGGTCGACAGATTCCCTACAATGAGCAGTACTTC. This codes for CASSIGRQIPYNEQYF. The rearrangement joins TRBV21-1 to TRBJ2-1; TRBD1, as called in the table, went unchecked against the DNA. The closer fit of TRBJ2-7 to the DNA end suggests the J call may be wrong. TRBV21-1 is annotated as a pseudogene. The CDR3 runs 16 residues.

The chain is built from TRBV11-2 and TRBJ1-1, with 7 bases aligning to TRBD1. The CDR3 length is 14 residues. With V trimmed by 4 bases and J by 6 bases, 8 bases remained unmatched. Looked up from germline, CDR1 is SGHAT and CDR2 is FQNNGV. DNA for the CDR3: TGTGCCAGCAGCTGGCGACAGGGAAGCCCTGAAGCTTTCTTT. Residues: CASSWRQGSPEAFF.

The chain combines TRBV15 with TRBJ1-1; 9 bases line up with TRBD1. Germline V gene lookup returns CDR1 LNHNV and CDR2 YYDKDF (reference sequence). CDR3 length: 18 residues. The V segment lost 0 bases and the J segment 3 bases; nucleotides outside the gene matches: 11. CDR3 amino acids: CATSRDGTGRTWDTEAFF. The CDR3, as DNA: TGTGCCACCAGCAGAGATGGGACAGGGAGGACGTGGGACACTGAAGCTTTCTTT.